The T cell receptor (beta chain) described here comes from a study of tumor and adjacent non-tumor tissue in lung cancer. The length of the CDR3 is 16 residues. The V and J ends lost 7 bases and 4 bases respectively, with 20 bases between them. Germline lookup yields CDR1 MNHEY and CDR2 SVGEGT. Study-wide points: TCR diversity was significantly greater in tumor than normal lung tissue.

This clonotype has a handful of counts. Its antigen is not known. This could be a read error, since a much larger clone is one nucleotide away. TCRbeta libraries were built with three rounds of nested PCR, modified from ARM-PCR. TCRdb re-called the multiplex PCR reads with MiXCR, one entry per CDR3 protein. Of 90,000 to 110,000 distinct CDR3 sequences in the sample, 60% to 80% were seen once. No cell sorting was done before RNA was extracted from the tissue. The TCR comes from a woman aged 60-75 years with non-small cell lung cancer. The sample comprised lung tumor tissue. The rearrangement joins TRBV6-2 or TRBV6-3 to TRBJ2-1; D unclear. CDR3 protein: CASNTQGIRVYNEQFF. CDR3 coding DNA: TGTGCCAGCAATACCCAAGGGATAAGGGTTTACAATGAGCAGTTCTTC.